What follows are 17 T cell receptor beta chains derived from one specimen sequenced in a study of T cell responses to AZD1222 COVID-19 vaccine. Clones were sequenced by immunoSEQ multiplex PCR, and TCRdb holds only the in-frame ones, with some missing. The repertoire consists of around 110,000 clones, with roughly 88% occurring once and the leading ten covering about 8.8%. Source: peripheral blood, taken on day 0 of AZD1222 vaccination. Receptor source: an adult in good health.

This rearrangement joins TRBV19 to TRBJ1-4, with no clear D. The V gene's germline CDR1 is LNHDA and CDR2 SQIVND (reference sequence). Trimming removed 4 bases from V and 3 bases from J, with 0 bases in between. This CDR3 region has 11 residues. The CDR3 is CASSTNEKLFF. CDR3 coding DNA: TGTGCCAGTAGTACTAATGAAAAACTGTTTTTT.

This clone was detected once. The chain joins TRBV6-5 to TRBJ2-5, with D perhaps matching TRBD2 (7 bases). Germline CDR1 and CDR2: MNHEY and SVGAGI. This CDR3 has 16 residues. Trimming left V 2 bases short and J 4 bases short, with 17 bases between. This chain's CDR3 is CASSYRVGGPRETQYF. CDR3 DNA sequence: TGTGCCAGCAGTTACAGGGTGGGGGGGCCAAGAGAGACCCAGTACTTC.

The CDR3: CASSFLGPSYGYTF. The CDR3 DNA follows: TGCGCCAGCAGCTTTCTGGGGCCGAGCTATGGCTACACCTTC. This chain uses TRBV5-1 with TRBJ1-2; TRBD1 might be the D (5 bases). This CDR3 is 14 amino acids long. Germline CDR1 and CDR2: SGHRS and YFSETQ. V dropped 2 bases and J dropped 4 bases, with 12 bases sitting between them.

Only one count was recorded for this clone. This chain joins TRBV27 and TRBJ2-2; 8 bases match TRBD2. The CDR3 sequence is 15 residues long. The germline V gene encodes CDR1 MNHEY and CDR2 SMNVEV (reference sequence). The V segment lost 5 bases and the J segment 1 base; nucleotides outside the gene matches: 3. CDR3 nucleotide sequence: TGTGCCAGCAGTGTGAGCGGGAGGAACACCGGGGAGCTGTTTTTT. This codes for CASSVSGRNTGELFF.

This clone was recorded only once. The J gene is TRBJ1-4, the V gene TRBV5-1, with 10 bases fitting TRBD1. The CDR3 is 15 residues long. CDR1 is SGHRS and CDR2 is YFSETQ in the germline V gene. J lost 6 bases, V lost 0 bases, and 2 bases had no gene match. In DNA, the CDR3 is TGCGCCAGCAGCTTGGACGGGACAGGGGATGAAAAACTGTTTTTT. This sequence encodes CASSLDGTGDEKLFF. Filled out from reference TRBV5-1 and TRBJ1-4, the complete variable domain reads KAGVTQTPRYLIKTRGQQVTLSCSPISGHRSVSWYQQTPGQGLQFLFEYFSETQRNKGNFPGRFSGRQFSNSRSEMNVSTLELGDSALYLCASSLDGTGDEKLFFGSGTQLSVL.

The chain is built from TRBV5-4 and TRBJ2-7, with D unclear. Germline V lookup: CDR1 SGHNT, CDR2 YYREEE (reference sequence). Deletions cut 4 bases from V and 5 bases from J, with 7 bases between. The CDR3 is 11 residues long. CDR3 sequence reads: CASSAEHEQYF. CDR3 sequence (DNA): TGTGCCAGCAGCGCTGAACACGAGCAGTACTTC.

The chain has TRBV7-2 and TRBJ2-7; either TRBD1 or TRBD2 may supply D (5 bases each). V lost 5 bases and J lost 4, with 24 bases in between. This CDR3 has 17 amino acids. Germline CDR1 SGHTA, CDR2 FQGNSA. The CDR3: CASSHYPTGTYIYEQYF. CDR3 nucleotides: TGTGCCAGCAGCCACTATCCGACCGGGACCTACATATACGAGCAGTACTTC.

This rearrangement joins TRBV5-5 to TRBJ1-2; TRBD1 agrees at 10 bases. V shed 4 bases, J shed 4 bases, and the junction held 10 bases outside the gene matches. The CDR3 contains 16 residues. Germline assignment: CDR1 SGHKS and CDR2 YYEKEE (reference sequence). Written as DNA, the CDR3 is TGTGCCAGCAGCCCAACGGGACAGGGGCCAAGCTATGGCTACACCTTC. This encodes CASSPTGQGPSYGYTF.

The chain couples TRBV3-1 (or the pseudogene TRBV3-2) to TRBJ2-6; TRBD2 agrees at 9 bases. CDR3 length: 19 amino acids. V lost 4 bases to trimming and J lost 0 bases; unmatched junction nucleotides: 10. The germline V gene encodes CDR1 LGHDT and CDR2 YNNKEL (reference sequence). The CDR3 loop reads CASSPRSGGTISGANVLTF. The CDR3 DNA reads as TGTGCCAGCAGCCCGCGCAGCGGGGGGACCATCTCTGGGGCCAACGTCCTGACTTTC.

The chain recombines TRBV30 with TRBJ1-3; weak D call: TRBD1 (6 bases). The CDR3 has 17 residues. The V and J ends lost 0 bases and 0 bases respectively, with 15 bases between them. Germline lookup yields CDR1 GTSNPN and CDR2 SVGIG (reference sequence). The CDR3, as DNA: TGTGCCTGGAGTGTACTGGGACACTCAGGCTCTGGAAACACCATATATTTT. Translation gives CAWSVLGHSGSGNTIYF.

This clone has a single count. The rearrangement links TRBV19 to TRBJ2-2, with D perhaps matching TRBD2 (6 bases). The V end was cut by 4 bases, the J end by 4 bases, with 10 bases between. The V gene's germline CDR1 is LNHDA and CDR2 SQIVND (reference sequence). The length of the CDR3 is 14 residues. CDR3: CASSTQTSTGELFF. Written as DNA, the CDR3 is TGTGCCAGTAGTACCCAGACTAGCACCGGGGAGCTGTTTTTT. The whole variable domain, filled in from reference TRBV19 and TRBJ2-2, reads DGGITQSPKYLFRKEGQNVTLSCEQNLNHDAMYWYRQDPGQGLRLIYYSQIVNDFQKGDIAEGYSVSREKKESFPLTVTSAQKNPTAFYLCASSTQTSTGELFFGEGSRLTVL.

V is TRBV14 and J is TRBJ1-6, with D tentatively TRBD1 (6 bases). In germline, CDR1 is SGHDN, CDR2 FVKESK. This CDR3 spans 16 amino acids. The V and J ends lost 3 bases and 5 bases respectively, with 14 bases between them. Here the CDR3 reads CASSHKTGTNNSPLHF. CDR3 sequence (DNA): TGTGCCAGCAGCCACAAGACAGGAACAAATAATTCACCCCTCCACTTT.

This rearrangement joins TRBV19 to TRBJ1-2, with 12 nucleotides matching TRBD1. The V gene end was trimmed by 6 bases and the J gene end by 1 base; junction bases not matched to a gene: 12. The germline V gene encodes CDR1 LNHDA and CDR2 SQIVND (reference sequence). CDR3 size: 18 residues. The CDR3 nucleotides are TGTGCCAGTAGCCGCTTGAGGGACAGGGGGCTTGGTAACTATGGCTACACCTTC. Residues: CASSRLRDRGLGNYGYTF.

The CDR3 loop reads CASSPPQGARAEAFF. CDR3 bases: TGTGCCAGCTCACCACCCCAGGGGGCTAGGGCTGAAGCTTTCTTT. The chain is built from TRBV18 and TRBJ1-1; 8 bases match TRBD1. CDR1 and CDR2 from the germline V gene are KGHSH and LQKENI. The CDR3 contains 15 residues. V gave up 0 bases and J gave up 6 bases; unmatched junction bases: 6.

V usage is TRBV7-2 and J usage is TRBJ2-2, with 11 bases that match TRBD2. The CDR3 contains 18 residues. The germline gives CDR1 SGHTA, CDR2 FQGNSA. After removal of 1 base from V and 1 base from J, the junction contained 5 bases not matched to a gene. In DNA form, the CDR3 reads TGTGCCAGCAGCTTAGGGTTGCTAGCGGGGGGGAACACCGGGGAGCTGTTTTTT. It yields the protein CASSLGLLAGGNTGELFF.

V gene TRBV30 combines with J gene TRBJ1-4; D remains unclear. The CDR3 consists of 14 residues. With 1 base removed from V and 7 bases from J, the gap between germline ends came to 13 bases. CDR1 is GTSNPN and CDR2 is SVGIG in the germline V gene (reference sequence). CDR3 nucleotide sequence: TGTGCCTGGAGTGCGCTCCGGGCGGGTGAAAAACTGTTTTTT. It yields the protein CAWSALRAGEKLFF.

The gene calls are TRBV2 and TRBJ1-1; no clear D gene. Trimming pared 5 bases from V and 1 base from J, leaving 14 bases between. The CDR3 sequence is 15 residues long. The germline V gene has CDR1 SNHLY and CDR2 FYNNEI. The CDR3 protein is CASSSMPLGNTEAFF. CDR3 sequence (DNA): TGTGCCAGCAGTAGTATGCCACTGGGGAACACTGAAGCTTTCTTT.